This T cell receptor (beta chain) came from a study of shared clonotypes between healthy human individuals. Every immunoSEQ plate was one replicate of a subset's evenly spread DNA. Sorted-subset replicate PCRs used around 0.2 ug DNA, roughly 28,000 T cell genomes. The method was immunoSEQ multiplex PCR; TCRdb's version includes in-frame clones alone and lacks a portion of them. The sample contains 2 million to 2.5 million clones, approximately 95% of which appear only once. Points on this clone: Its specificity is unknown.

Study-level points and caveats: The study's rarefaction showed incomplete sorted-subset sequencing despite large depth.

CDR1 is SEHNR and CDR2 is FQNEAQ in the germline V gene (reference sequence). Trimming removed 2 bases at V and 4 bases at J, with 20 bases between. The CDR3 loop spans 17 amino acids. The sequence was obtained from a man aged 18 to 29 in good health. Some clones in this sample may be carry-over from other donors' samples. The chain combines TRBV7-9 with TRBJ1-1, with no clear D. What was sequenced was naive CD4+ T cells from PBMCs. The subset denotes: CD45RA+ positively selected. The CDR3 DNA sequence: TGTGCCAGCAGCTTATTCCCCGGGAGGGTAGAAGGCACTGAAGCTTTCTTT. Its translation is CASSLFPGRVEGTEAFF.